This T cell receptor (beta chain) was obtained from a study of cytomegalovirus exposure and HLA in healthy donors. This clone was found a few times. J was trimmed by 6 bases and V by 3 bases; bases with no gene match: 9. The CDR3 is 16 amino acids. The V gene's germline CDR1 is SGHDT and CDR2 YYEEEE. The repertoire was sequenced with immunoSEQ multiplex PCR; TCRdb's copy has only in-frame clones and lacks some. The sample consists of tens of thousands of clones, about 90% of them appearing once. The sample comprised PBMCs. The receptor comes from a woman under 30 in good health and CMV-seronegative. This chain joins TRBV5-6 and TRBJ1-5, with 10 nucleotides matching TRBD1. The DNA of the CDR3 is TGTGCCAGCAGCTCCATTGGACAGGGGGGGGCTCAGCCCCAGCATTTT. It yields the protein CASSSIGQGGAQPQHF.